This record concerns one T cell receptor (beta chain) sequence. As yet, its antigen is unknown. The PCR had 60 Vbeta and 13 Jbeta primers. Method: immunoSEQ multiplex PCR; TCRdb's copy keeps in-frame clones and lacks some. The table records under 200,000 clones, around two thirds of them present only once. This sample was included in a study of cytomegalovirus exposure and HLA in healthy donors. Whole-study context: An analysis done earlier identified about 100 million unique TCR beta sequences from roughly 190 million T cells. Overall study results and limits: In a later analysis, specific HLA alleles were associated with 15,000 to 20,000 TCR beta sequences at a 0.05 false discovery rate. Association of a missense DCLRE1C variant with TCR beta V- and J-gene trimming was reported in a later analysis. Later work showed greater clonal expansion in HLA-associated TCR beta chains than in equally common others.

CDR1 MGHRA and CDR2 YSYEKL come from the germline V gene. CDR3 length: 15 residues. The germline V and J ends were trimmed by 2 bases and 6 bases, with 16 bases remaining between them. This sequence joins TRBV4-1 and TRBJ1-1; D is perhaps TRBD1 (6 bases). This sequence originates from a man between 45 and 60 years old in good health and CMV-seronegative. Source material: PBMCs. The CDR3 DNA sequence: TGCGCCAGCAGCCAATTGGGGGGGCGAATCTCTGAAGCTTTCTTT. Protein product: CASSQLGGRISEAFF.